A selection of T cell receptor beta chains follows, all from one sample in a study of neurological immune-mediated disorders. Each CDR3 protein gets one entry after TCRdb re-called the 5' RACE reads with MiXCR. This sample carries tens of thousands of distinct CDR3 sequences, about 1.8% of them seen once, and the ten largest clones take around 2.1%. The sequenced material came from PBMCs. The receptors originated from a woman between 40 and 55 years old with multiple sclerosis. Both conserved end residues are part of each CDR3. Fields, in order: clone size, D gene, V gene, J gene, CDR3 protein, CDR3 DNA. D genes are given only for firm matches. For some rows the clone size is stated as once, few or many, or as a class when expanded; others skip it.

abundance: NA
d_gene: NA
v_gene: TRBV7-9
j_gene: TRBJ1-1
CDR3aa: CASSPGGTEAFF
CDR3nt: TGTGCCAGCAGCCCCGGGGGGACTGAAGCTTTCTTT

abundance: many
d_gene: TRBD1
v_gene: TRBV20-1
j_gene: TRBJ1-2
CDR3aa: CSASRQGSISYTF
CDR3nt: TGCAGTGCTAGCCGACAGGGGAGTATAAGCTACACCTTC

abundance: many
d_gene: NA
v_gene: TRBV15
j_gene: TRBJ2-3
CDR3aa: CATSRATDTQYF
CDR3nt: TGTGCCACCAGCAGAGCCACAGATACGCAGTATTTT

abundance: many
d_gene: NA
v_gene: TRBV5-5
j_gene: TRBJ2-1
CDR3aa: CASSLVWGPSYNEQFF
CDR3nt: TGTGCCAGCAGCTTGGTTTGGGGGCCCTCCTACAATGAGCAGTTCTTC

abundance: many
d_gene: NA
v_gene: TRBV12-3/TRBV12-4
j_gene: TRBJ2-1
CDR3aa: CASSLWEPNEQFF
CDR3nt: TGTGCCAGCAGTTTATGGGAGCCCAATGAGCAGTTCTTC

abundance: many
d_gene: NA
v_gene: TRBV11-2
j_gene: TRBJ1-2
CDR3aa: CASSQGHDGYTF
CDR3nt: TGTGCCAGCAGCCAGGGACATGATGGCTACACCTTC

abundance: many
d_gene: NA
v_gene: TRBV5-1
j_gene: TRBJ1-5
CDR3aa: CASSLEGRASNQPQHF
CDR3nt: TGCGCCAGCAGCTTGGAAGGCAGGGCGAGCAATCAGCCCCAGCATTTT

abundance: NA
d_gene: TRBD1
v_gene: TRBV18
j_gene: TRBJ1-1
CDR3aa: CASSPDRAGNTEAFF
CDR3nt: TGTGCCAGCTCACCCGACAGGGCGGGGAACACTGAAGCTTTCTTT

abundance: many
d_gene: NA
v_gene: TRBV9
j_gene: TRBJ1-5
CDR3aa: CASSVGNSNQPQHF
CDR3nt: TGTGCCAGCAGCGTCGGAAACAGCAATCAGCCCCAGCATTTT

abundance: many
d_gene: NA
v_gene: TRBV7-2
j_gene: TRBJ2-6
CDR3aa: CASSLGPSGANVLTF
CDR3nt: TGTGCCAGCAGCTTAGGTCCCTCTGGGGCCAACGTCCTGACTTTC

abundance: many
d_gene: NA
v_gene: TRBV28
j_gene: TRBJ1-5
CDR3aa: CASTQQGDPYEPQHF
CDR3nt: TGTGCCAGCACCCAACAGGGCGACCCTTATGAGCCCCAGCATTTT

abundance: NA
d_gene: NA
v_gene: TRBV15
j_gene: TRBJ1-2
CDR3aa: CATSSPGQNYGYTF
CDR3nt: TGTGCCACCAGCAGCCCCGGACAGAACTATGGCTACACCTTC

abundance: NA
d_gene: NA
v_gene: TRBV18
j_gene: TRBJ1-5
CDR3aa: CASSTVSGSNKTQNF
CDR3nt: TGTGCCAGCTCCACAGTGTCGGGGAGCAATAAGACCCAGAATTTT

abundance: many
d_gene: TRBD1
v_gene: TRBV19
j_gene: TRBJ1-2
CDR3aa: CASSPQGDRHYGYTF
CDR3nt: TGTGCCAGTAGTCCCCAAGGGGACAGGCACTATGGCTACACCTTC

abundance: many
d_gene: NA
v_gene: TRBV6-6
j_gene: TRBJ2-2
CDR3aa: CASFKDPKVPGELFF
CDR3nt: TGTGCCTCCTTTAAGGACCCTAAAGTACCCGGGGAGCTGTTTTTT

abundance: many
d_gene: NA
v_gene: TRBV13
j_gene: TRBJ1-1
CDR3aa: CASSLGPTNTEAFF
CDR3nt: TGTGCCAGCAGCTTAGGACCTACGAACACTGAAGCTTTCTTT

abundance: many
d_gene: NA
v_gene: TRBV3-1
j_gene: TRBJ2-5
CDR3aa: CASSQAGDKQTQYF
CDR3nt: TGTGCCAGCAGCCAAGCAGGGGACAAACAGACCCAGTACTTC

abundance: many
d_gene: TRBD1
v_gene: TRBV6-6
j_gene: TRBJ1-3
CDR3aa: CASSYKGTGQRNTIYF
CDR3nt: TGTGCCAGCAGTTACAAGGGGACAGGACAGCGAAACACCATATATTTT

abundance: NA
d_gene: NA
v_gene: TRBV2
j_gene: TRBJ2-7
CDR3aa: CASRLRGIADEQYF
CDR3nt: TGTGCCAGCAGGTTAAGGGGGATAGCAGACGAGCAGTACTTC

abundance: many
d_gene: NA
v_gene: TRBV20-1
j_gene: TRBJ1-1
CDR3aa: CSARGQLLNTEAFF
CDR3nt: TGCAGTGCTAGAGGGCAGCTTCTGAACACTGAAGCTTTCTTT

abundance: many
d_gene: NA
v_gene: TRBV4-2
j_gene: TRBJ1-4
CDR3aa: CASSQEVEEGEKLFF
CDR3nt: TGTGCCAGCAGCCAAGAAGTAGAGGAGGGTGAAAAACTGTTTTTT

abundance: many
d_gene: NA
v_gene: TRBV10-3
j_gene: TRBJ2-3
CDR3aa: CAIKGAPGTDTQYF
CDR3nt: TGTGCCATCAAAGGGGCCCCCGGAACAGATACGCAGTATTTT

abundance: many
d_gene: NA
v_gene: TRBV20-1
j_gene: TRBJ2-1
CDR3aa: CSARDRVGYNEQFF
CDR3nt: TGCAGTGCTAGAGATAGAGTGGGATACAATGAGCAGTTCTTC

abundance: many
d_gene: TRBD2
v_gene: TRBV18
j_gene: TRBJ2-1
CDR3aa: CASSPWTSGGAFEQFF
CDR3nt: TGTGCCAGCTCACCATGGACTAGCGGGGGGGCGTTTGAGCAGTTCTTC

abundance: many
d_gene: TRBD1
v_gene: TRBV18
j_gene: TRBJ1-5
CDR3aa: CASSRGLGQGDNQPQHF
CDR3nt: TGTGCCAGCTCACGTGGGCTAGGACAGGGCGACAATCAGCCCCAGCATTTT

abundance: many
d_gene: TRBD1
v_gene: TRBV20-1
j_gene: TRBJ1-1
CDR3aa: CSASPDRVNFATEAFF
CDR3nt: TGCAGTGCTTCCCCGGACAGGGTTAATTTTGCTACTGAAGCTTTCTTT

abundance: many
d_gene: TRBD1
v_gene: TRBV7-9
j_gene: TRBJ1-5
CDR3aa: CASSTSTGGNQPQHF
CDR3nt: TGTGCCAGCAGCACTTCGACAGGGGGGAATCAGCCCCAGCATTTT

abundance: many
d_gene: NA
v_gene: TRBV28
j_gene: TRBJ2-2
CDR3aa: CAIAPGTGELFF
CDR3nt: TGTGCCATCGCACCGGGGACCGGGGAGCTGTTTTTT

abundance: many
d_gene: NA
v_gene: TRBV12-3/TRBV12-4
j_gene: TRBJ2-2
CDR3aa: CASSFGPLNAGELFF
CDR3nt: TGTGCCAGCAGTTTCGGACCCCTTAATGCCGGGGAGCTGTTTTTT

abundance: many
d_gene: NA
v_gene: TRBV3-1
j_gene: TRBJ2-1
CDR3aa: CASSPTVTVSYNEQFF
CDR3nt: TGTGCCAGCAGCCCAACGGTTACTGTATCCTACAATGAGCAGTTCTTC

abundance: many
d_gene: NA
v_gene: TRBV4-1
j_gene: TRBJ2-7
CDR3aa: CASSQVQGLLVTEQYF
CDR3nt: TGCGCCAGCAGCCAAGTGCAGGGGCTCCTGGTCACCGAGCAGTACTTC

abundance: many
d_gene: TRBD2
v_gene: TRBV7-2
j_gene: TRBJ2-1
CDR3aa: CASSFSGGIYNEQFF
CDR3nt: TGTGCCAGCAGCTTTAGCGGGGGAATCTACAATGAGCAGTTCTTC

abundance: many
d_gene: TRBD1
v_gene: TRBV12-3/TRBV12-4
j_gene: TRBJ1-5
CDR3aa: CASSSGTGVYNQPQHF
CDR3nt: TGTGCCAGCAGTTCCGGGACAGGGGTTTACAATCAGCCCCAGCATTTT

abundance: few
d_gene: TRBD1
v_gene: TRBV7-7
j_gene: TRBJ2-2
CDR3aa: CASGTGTEGGELFF
CDR3nt: TGTGCCAGCGGTACCGGGACAGAAGGCGGGGAGCTGTTTTTT

abundance: many
d_gene: NA
v_gene: TRBV5-1
j_gene: TRBJ1-4
CDR3aa: CASSSRGAIGEKLFF
CDR3nt: TGCGCCAGCAGCTCTCGAGGGGCAATCGGGGAAAAACTGTTTTTT

abundance: many
d_gene: NA
v_gene: TRBV20-1
j_gene: TRBJ2-1
CDR3aa: CSASPGAFGSEQFF
CDR3nt: TGCAGTGCTAGCCCAGGGGCCTTTGGAAGCGAGCAGTTCTTC

abundance: many
d_gene: NA
v_gene: TRBV5-1
j_gene: TRBJ1-5
CDR3aa: CASRPMVSGPQHF
CDR3nt: TGCGCCAGCAGACCTATGGTTAGTGGCCCCCAGCATTTT

abundance: many
d_gene: TRBD2
v_gene: TRBV20-1
j_gene: TRBJ2-5
CDR3aa: CSARDSSGGGQETQYF
CDR3nt: TGCAGTGCTAGAGATTCGAGCGGGGGGGGCCAAGAGACCCAGTACTTC

abundance: many
d_gene: NA
v_gene: TRBV20-1
j_gene: TRBJ1-6
CDR3aa: CSARSRYNSPLHF
CDR3nt: TGCAGTGCTAGGTCCAGGTATAATTCACCCCTCCACTTT

abundance: many
d_gene: TRBD1
v_gene: TRBV12-3/TRBV12-4
j_gene: TRBJ2-7
CDR3aa: CASKPGQYSYEQYF
CDR3nt: TGTGCCAGCAAGCCGGGACAGTACTCCTACGAGCAGTACTTC

abundance: many
d_gene: TRBD1
v_gene: TRBV20-1
j_gene: TRBJ2-1
CDR3aa: CSATPTGEVSYNEQFF
CDR3nt: TGCAGTGCTACACCGACAGGGGAGGTTTCCTACAATGAGCAGTTCTTC

abundance: many
d_gene: NA
v_gene: TRBV6-6
j_gene: TRBJ1-2
CDR3aa: CASSYSSYGYTF
CDR3nt: TGTGCCAGCAGTTACTCTTCCTATGGCTACACCTTC

abundance: many
d_gene: NA
v_gene: TRBV20-1
j_gene: TRBJ2-3
CDR3aa: CSATPSPAGADTQYF
CDR3nt: TGCAGTGCCACCCCCTCCCCAGCAGGGGCAGATACGCAGTATTTT

abundance: many
d_gene: TRBD1
v_gene: TRBV20-1
j_gene: TRBJ1-2
CDR3aa: CSARAGQDYGYTF
CDR3nt: TGCAGTGCTAGAGCCGGACAGGACTATGGCTACACCTTC

abundance: many
d_gene: TRBD1
v_gene: TRBV7-3
j_gene: TRBJ1-1
CDR3aa: CASSRLGQGASEAFF
CDR3nt: TGTGCCAGCAGCCGCCTGGGACAGGGGGCGTCTGAAGCTTTCTTT

abundance: many
d_gene: TRBD2
v_gene: TRBV3-1
j_gene: TRBJ2-7
CDR3aa: CASSTPRRGSFSYEQYF
CDR3nt: TGTGCCAGCAGCACCCCCCGGCGGGGGTCCTTTTCCTACGAGCAGTACTTC

abundance: many
d_gene: NA
v_gene: TRBV11-2
j_gene: TRBJ1-5
CDR3aa: CASSLGSGPQHF
CDR3nt: TGTGCCAGCAGCTTAGGGAGCGGGCCCCAGCATTTT

abundance: many
d_gene: NA
v_gene: TRBV9
j_gene: TRBJ1-3
CDR3aa: CASSVVVGPISGNTIYF
CDR3nt: TGTGCCAGCAGCGTAGTGGTGGGGCCAATCTCTGGAAACACCATATATTTT

abundance: once
d_gene: NA
v_gene: TRBV7-7
j_gene: TRBJ1-3
CDR3aa: CASSASSGNTIYF
CDR3nt: TGTGCCAGCAGCGCTTCCTCTGGAAACACCATATATTTT